Described below is a single T cell receptor (beta chain) sequence and its context. The target antigen is unknown. This record belongs to a study of T cell clonotyping in hematopoietic cell transplantation. Whole-study results and caveats: Pathologically expanded recipient clonotypes increased progressively from day 30 to day 180 as diversity fell. CD4 and CD8 repertoire contributions could not be separated without sorting.

The method was immunoSEQ multiplex PCR; TCRdb's version includes in-frame clones alone and lacks a portion of them. Of 10,000 or so clones in the sample, 85% to 90% were seen once. Looked up from germline, CDR1 is SGHVS and CDR2 is FQNEAQ. The CDR3 loop spans 15 amino acids. The V gene lost 5 bases and the J gene lost 3 bases, with 16 bases spanning the gap. This TCR came from a human patient who had an allogeneic stem cell transplant, so the T cells may come from the graft donor. The donor label of this sample is uncertain. Some clones in this sample may be carry-over from other donors' samples. The sequencing used PBMCs, collected 180 days after allogeneic stem cell transplant. The genes are TRBV7-8 and TRBJ1-1; D possibly corresponds to TRBD1 (6 bases). CDR3 sequence reads: CASSPKQGKYTEAFF. The CDR3 DNA sequence: TGTGCCAGCAGCCCGAAGCAGGGGAAATACACTGAAGCTTTCTTT.